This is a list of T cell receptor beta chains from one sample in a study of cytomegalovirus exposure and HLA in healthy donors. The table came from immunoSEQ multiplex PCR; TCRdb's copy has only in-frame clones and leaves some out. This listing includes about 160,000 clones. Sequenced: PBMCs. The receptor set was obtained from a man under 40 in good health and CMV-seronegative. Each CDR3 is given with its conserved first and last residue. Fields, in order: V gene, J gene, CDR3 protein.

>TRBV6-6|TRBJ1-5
CASSYSTGSQPQHF
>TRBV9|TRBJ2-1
CASSLHGGNEQFF
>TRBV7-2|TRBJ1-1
CASSRRVKNTEAFF
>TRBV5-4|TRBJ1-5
CASSRGLGLNQPQHF
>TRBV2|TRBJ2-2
CASRGLAETGELFF
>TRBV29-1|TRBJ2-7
CSVFTYEQYF
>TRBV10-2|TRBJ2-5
CAIKIAGRETQYF
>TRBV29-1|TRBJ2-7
CSVDGGGTEQYF
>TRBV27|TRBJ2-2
CASSPGLNNAAAGELFF
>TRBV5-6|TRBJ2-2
CASSWRRGRPGELFF
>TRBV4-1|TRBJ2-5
CASSPSRTSGFVTQYF
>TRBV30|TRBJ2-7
CAWSATGTSVYEQYF
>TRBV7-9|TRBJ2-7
CASSRQGAVAGEQYF
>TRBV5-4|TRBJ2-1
CASSLMGLAVSGNEQFF
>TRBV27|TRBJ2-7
CASSPRGFGVGYF
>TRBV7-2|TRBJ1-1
CASSPWGGGTEAFF
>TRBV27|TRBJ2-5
CASSLSGADGETQYF
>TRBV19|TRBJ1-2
CASSIDRGRDGYTF
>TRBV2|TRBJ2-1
CASSSSPLEGESEQFF
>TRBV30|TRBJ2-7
CAWSWDTTYEQYF
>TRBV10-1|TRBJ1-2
CASSGQEGYGYTF
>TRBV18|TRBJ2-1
CASSPRRNRLEQFF
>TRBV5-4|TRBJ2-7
CASSLGTGLYEQYF
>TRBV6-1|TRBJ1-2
CASSGTGDYGYTF
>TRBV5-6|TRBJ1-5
CASSWTGGNQPQHF
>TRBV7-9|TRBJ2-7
CASSPDGRYEQYF
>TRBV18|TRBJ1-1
CASSPGTGGEAFF
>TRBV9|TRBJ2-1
CASSVGTNTYNEQFF
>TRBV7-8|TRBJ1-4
CASSPDRAGEKLFF
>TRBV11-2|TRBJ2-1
CASSLVSSSGSEQFF
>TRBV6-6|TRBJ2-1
CASSLSGFTYNEQFF
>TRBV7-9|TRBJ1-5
CASSFRRDQPQHF
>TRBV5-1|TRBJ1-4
CASSWGESPAATNEKLFF
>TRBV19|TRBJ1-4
CASSIAGTATNEKLFF
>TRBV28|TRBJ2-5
CASLPLAGPQETQYF
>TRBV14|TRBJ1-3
CASSHLGTAGNTIYF
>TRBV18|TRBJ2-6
CASSPPSRGRIISGANVLTF
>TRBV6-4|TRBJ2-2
CASSDSSEGGELFF
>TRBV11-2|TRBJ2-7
CASSLDTYEQYF
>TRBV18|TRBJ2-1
CASTTLAGASYNEQFF
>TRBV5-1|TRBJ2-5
CASNSGTAYQETQYF
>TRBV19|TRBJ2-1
CASTPGTSGSTRQFF
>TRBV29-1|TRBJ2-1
CSVVDRLNEQFF
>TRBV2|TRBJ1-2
CASSGQAIPSFTF
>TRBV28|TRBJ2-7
CASEGAGYEQYF
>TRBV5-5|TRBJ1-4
CASNRGQGQEKLFF
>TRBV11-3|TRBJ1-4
CASSFDRVSNEKLFF
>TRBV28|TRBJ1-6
CASSPPGQVDSPLHF
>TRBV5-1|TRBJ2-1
CASKTRSSYNEQFF
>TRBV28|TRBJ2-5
CASSSPGAMVLETQYF
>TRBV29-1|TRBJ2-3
CSVEGSARTDTQYF
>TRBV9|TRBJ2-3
CASRPSGADTQYF
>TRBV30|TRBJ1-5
CAWSVGGVKPQHF
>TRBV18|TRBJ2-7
CASNAGPAYEQYF